A single sample gave rise to the 9 T cell receptor beta chains below, sequenced in a study of PD-L1 blockade in urothelial cancer (dated by TCRdb to between 2016 and 2019). The sample's time point label, in plain terms: pretreatment peripheral blood. Libraries were built with the immunoSEQ multiplex PCR assay. TCRdb's version of the immuneACCESS table is confined to in-frame rearrangements and falls short of the full clone set. An unresolved V gene accounts for under half of the shortfall where checked; the remainder is of unknown origin. The sample profile shows some 53,000 clones; about three quarters of them were found once. The ten largest clones represent approximately 4% of the sample. Sequenced material: PBMCs, taken around atezolizumab (anti-PD-L1) treatment. These receptors were taken from a man between 65 and 79 years old with urothelial cancer.

The chain carries TRBV18 and TRBJ2-7; 7 positions match TRBD1. V trimming: 3 bases; J trimming: 0 bases; junction bases outside the gene matches: 8. Germline CDR1 reads KGHSH; CDR2 reads LQKENI. The CDR3 sequence is 16 residues long. CDR3 nucleotide sequence: TGTGCCAGCTCACCCAATACAGGGGCGGCCTCCTACGAGCAGTACTTC. Amino acids: CASSPNTGAASYEQYF.

This chain connects TRBV2 to TRBJ1-1; 8 bases line up with TRBD1. V lost 5 bases, J lost 0 bases, and 5 bases stayed unmatched. CDR1 is SNHLY and CDR2 is FYNNEI in the germline V gene. This CDR3 is 15 amino acids long. The CDR3 DNA is TGTGCCAGCAGTCTGACAGGGGCCCTGAACACTGAAGCTTTCTTT. It yields the protein CASSLTGALNTEAFF. The full variable domain, in which reference TRBV2 and TRBJ1-1 provide the parts outside the CDR3, is EPEVTQTPSHQVTQMGQEVILRCVPISNHLYFYWYRQILGQKVEFLVSFYNNEISEKSEIFDDQFSVERPDGSNFTLKIRSTKLEDSAMYFCASSLTGALNTEAFFGQGTRLTVV.

This chain joins TRBV15 and TRBJ1-4, with 10 bases aligning to TRBD1. Trimming removed 2 bases from V and 3 bases from J; junction bases left unmatched: 3. The CDR3 consists of 16 residues. Germline V gene lookup returns CDR1 LNHNV and CDR2 YYDKDF (reference sequence). The DNA for the CDR3 is TGTGCCACCAGCAGACGGACAGGGGGACCTAATGAAAAACTGTTTTTT. Translating it yields CATSRRTGGPNEKLFF.

This clone was seen a handful of times. The gene calls are TRBV5-6 and TRBJ2-2; the match to TRBD2 covers 12 bases. Per germline, CDR1 SGHDT and CDR2 YYEEEE. Unmatched junction bases numbered 1, after V lost 3 bases and J lost 1 base. This CDR3 has 16 residues. The CDR3 coding sequence is TGTGCCAGCAGCTGGGGACTAGCGGGGAACACCGGGGAGCTGTTTTTT. Encoded protein: CASSWGLAGNTGELFF. The variable domain in full, completed from reference TRBV5-6 and TRBJ2-2, reads DAGVTQSPTHLIKTRGQQVTLRCSPKSGHDTVSWYQQALGQGPQFIFQYYEEEERQRGNFPDRFSGHQFPNYSSELNVNALLLGDSALYLCASSWGLAGNTGELFFGEGSRLTVL.

The gene calls are TRBV21-1 and TRBJ2-2; TRBD1 is the table's D call, not checked against the DNA. TRBV21-1 is a documented pseudogene. CDR3 length: 15 amino acids. In DNA, the CDR3 is TGTGCCAGCAGCAAAGCGCCAGCGAACACCGGGGAGCTGTTTTTT. Translation: CASSKAPANTGELFF.

The J gene is TRBJ1-4, the V gene TRBV4-1; 10 positions match TRBD1. The CDR3 contains 18 residues. Germline CDR1 and CDR2: MGHRA and YSYEKL. V gave up 0 bases and J gave up 8 bases; unmatched junction bases: 12. The CDR3 spells CASSQEWDRGRVREKLFF. CDR3 nucleotide sequence: TGCGCCAGCAGCCAAGAATGGGACAGGGGCCGCGTAAGGGAAAAACTGTTTTTT.

This clone was seen only a few times. This chain links TRBV5-6 with TRBJ2-7, with unresolved D. V was shortened by 0 bases and J by 3 bases, with 7 bases between the two germline ends. The germline V gene has CDR1 SGHDT and CDR2 YYEEEE. The CDR3 length is 13 residues. The CDR3: CASSLGRYYEQYF. Written as DNA, the CDR3 is TGTGCCAGCAGCTTGGGCAGATACTACGAGCAGTACTTC.

The chain carries TRBV5-1 and TRBJ2-7; tentatively, D is TRBD1 (5 bases). Germline CDR1 and CDR2: SGHRS and YFSETQ. This CDR3 comprises 14 residues. Trimming removed 2 bases at V and 3 bases at J, with 12 bases between. CDR3 in amino acids: CASSLGDTVYEQYF. For the CDR3, the DNA is TGCGCCAGCAGCTTAGGGGATACGGTCTACGAGCAGTACTTC.

This clone was found a few times. The CDR3 sequence: CAQGRGHYEQYF. For the CDR3, the DNA is TGTGCCCAGGGACGGGGACACTACGAGCAGTACTTC. The chain couples TRBV5-3 to TRBJ2-7; D may be TRBD1 (6 bases). TRBV5-3 is an ORF, with its function uncertain. This CDR3 spans 12 amino acids. V lost 10 bases and J 3 bases, leaving 14 bases between the germline ends.